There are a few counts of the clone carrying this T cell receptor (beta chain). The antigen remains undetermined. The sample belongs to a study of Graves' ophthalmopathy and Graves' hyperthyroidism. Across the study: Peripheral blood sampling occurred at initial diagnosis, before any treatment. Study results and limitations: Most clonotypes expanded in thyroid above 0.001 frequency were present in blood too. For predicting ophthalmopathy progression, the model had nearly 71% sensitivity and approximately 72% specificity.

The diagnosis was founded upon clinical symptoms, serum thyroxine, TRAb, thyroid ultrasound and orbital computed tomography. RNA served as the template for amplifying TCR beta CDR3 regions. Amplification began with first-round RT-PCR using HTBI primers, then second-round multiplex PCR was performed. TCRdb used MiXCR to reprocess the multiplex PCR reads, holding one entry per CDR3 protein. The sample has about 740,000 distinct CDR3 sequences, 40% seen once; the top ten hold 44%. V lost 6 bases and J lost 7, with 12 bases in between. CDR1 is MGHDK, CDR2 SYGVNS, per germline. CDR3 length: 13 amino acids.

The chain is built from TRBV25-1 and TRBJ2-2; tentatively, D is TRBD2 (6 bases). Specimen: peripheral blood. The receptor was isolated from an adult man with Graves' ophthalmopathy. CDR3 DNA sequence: TGTGCCAGCAGCAGACTAGACGGCGGGGAGCTGTTTTTT. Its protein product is CASSRLDGGELFF.